The 22 T cell receptor beta chains listed next were all sequenced from one sample in a study of blood T cell repertoires in COVID-19. Data came from immunoSEQ multiplex PCR; TCRdb stores just in-frame clones and leaves some out. The sample lists over 150,000 clones; roughly 84% were seen once. Sequencing was done on a sample of peripheral blood. The receptor source for this set is a man in his fifties or sixties with COVID-19, enrolled during active disease.

DNA for the CDR3: TGTGCCAGTAGTATTGTCAGACAAGAGACCCAGTACTTC. It translates to CASSIVRQETQYF. The chain uses TRBV19 and TRBJ2-5; D is uncertain. Germline lookup yields CDR1 LNHDA and CDR2 SQIVND (reference sequence). The CDR3 length is 13 residues. Trimming cost V 3 bases and J 2 bases, with 7 bases left between them.

The DNA of the CDR3 is TGTGCCAGCAGTCCAGGGGGCTCCTATAATTCACCCCTCCACTTT. Its translation: CASSPGGSYNSPLHF. The genes are TRBV6-2 or TRBV6-3 and TRBJ1-6; 7 bases fit TRBD1. Germline CDR1 reads MNHEY; CDR2 reads SVGEGT. Unmatched junction bases numbered 1, after V lost 5 bases and J lost 0 bases. The CDR3 consists of 15 residues.

The rearrangement links TRBV5-4 to TRBJ2-5; D perhaps matches TRBD1 (6 bases). This CDR3 comprises 13 residues. Per germline, CDR1 SGHNT and CDR2 YYREEE (reference sequence). V was pared by 2 bases and J by 5 bases, with 10 bases between. CDR3 protein: CASSLQGQETQYF. In DNA, the CDR3 is TGTGCCAGCAGCTTACAGGGTCAGGAGACCCAGTACTTC.

The rearrangement joins TRBV11-2 to TRBJ2-5; TRBD2 aligns across 10 bases. J was trimmed by 5 bases and V by 4 bases; bases with no gene match: 7. The CDR3 sequence is 15 residues long. Germline loops: CDR1 SGHAT, CDR2 FQNNGV. The CDR3 DNA sequence: TGTGCCAGCAGCTATGGGGGACTAGCGAAGGAGACCCAGTACTTC. It codes for CASSYGGLAKETQYF.

The chain employs TRBV6-5 and TRBJ1-3; a possible D gene is TRBD1 (5 bases). This CDR3 is 14 amino acids long. V lost 7 bases, J lost 0 bases, and 10 bases lay in between. Germline V gene lookup returns CDR1 MNHEY and CDR2 SVGAGI. This chain's CDR3 is CASKTDSSGNTIYF. In DNA form, the CDR3 reads TGTGCCAGCAAGACAGACAGCTCTGGAAACACCATATATTTT.

This chain links TRBV4-3 with TRBJ2-1; 9 bases fit TRBD1. Germline CDR1 reads LGHNA; CDR2 reads YSLEER. This CDR3 is built from 16 residues. The J segment lost 4 bases and the V segment lost 1 base, leaving 5 bases of the junction unmatched. For the CDR3, the DNA is TGCGCCAGCAGCCAAGGACAGGGGGGAGGATACAATGAGCAGTTCTTC. This translates into CASSQGQGGGYNEQFF.

The V and J genes are TRBV19 and TRBJ1-1; D uncertain. This CDR3 has 13 amino acids. Germline V lookup: CDR1 LNHDA, CDR2 SQIVND (reference sequence). The V end lost 6 bases, the J end lost 3 bases, and 11 bases lay between the germline ends. This CDR3 is CASSLRLYTEAFF. The DNA of the CDR3 is TGTGCCAGTAGCCTAAGACTGTACACTGAAGCTTTCTTT.

This chain uses TRBV6-5 with TRBJ1-2, with a possible D match to TRBD1 (5 bases). The V end was cut by 5 bases, the J end by 2 bases, with 9 bases between. Germline CDR1 reads MNHEY; CDR2 reads SVGAGI. CDR3 length equals 13 residues. This chain's CDR3 is CASSPTVNYGYTF. The CDR3 nucleotides read TGTGCCAGCAGTCCGACAGTCAACTATGGCTACACCTTC.

The gene calls are TRBV11-2 and TRBJ1-2; D is unclear. This CDR3 region has 13 residues. V lost 0 bases to trimming and J lost 4 bases, with 6 bases between them. Germline V gene data show CDR1 as SGHAT and CDR2 as FQNNGV. This CDR3 reads CASSLDSRYGYTF. CDR3 DNA: TGTGCCAGCAGCTTAGACAGTCGCTATGGCTACACCTTC.

J is TRBJ2-7 and V is TRBV5-5, with 9 bases lining up with TRBD1. CDR1 and CDR2 (germline): SGHKS, YYEKEE (reference sequence). There are 15 residues in the CDR3. V lost 3 bases to trimming and J lost 5 bases; unmatched junction nucleotides: 9. The CDR3 loop reads CASSSFGTGKHEQYF. The CDR3 DNA reads TGTGCCAGCAGCTCGTTCGGGACAGGGAAACACGAGCAGTACTTC.

The chain carries TRBV6-5 and TRBJ1-2; TRBD1 might be the D (6 bases). The germline V and J ends were trimmed by 5 bases and 13 bases, with 17 bases remaining between them. Per germline, CDR1 MNHEY and CDR2 SVGAGI. The CDR3 is 12 residues long. In DNA form, the CDR3 reads TGTGCCAGCAGTCAGGGGCTGCAGGGACCCACCTTC. Translated, it gives CASSQGLQGPTF.

The V and J genes are TRBV7-8 and TRBJ1-1; 12 nucleotides align to TRBD1. This CDR3 is 17 amino acids long. V was pared by 3 bases and J by 0 bases, with 5 bases of the junction left unmatched. CDR1 is SGHVS and CDR2 is FQNEAQ in the germline V gene. The CDR3 nucleotides read TGTGCCAGCAGCTTCCCGGGACAGGGGGCCCTGAACACTGAAGCTTTCTTT. It is translated as CASSFPGQGALNTEAFF.

This chain connects TRBV7-9 to TRBJ1-3; D gene uncertain. Germline CDR1 is SEHNR and CDR2 is FQNEAQ (reference sequence). With 11 bases removed from V and 8 bases from J, the gap between germline ends came to 13 bases. The CDR3 loop spans 11 amino acids. Here the CDR3 reads CAEENQDTIYF. The CDR3 coding sequence is TGTGCCGAAGAGAACCAGGACACCATATATTTT.

The chain joins TRBV7-8 to TRBJ1-1; tentatively, D is TRBD1 (5 bases). The ends were cut back, 1 base at V and 1 base at J, with 7 bases in the middle. The CDR3 consists of 14 residues. CDR1 is SGHVS and CDR2 is FQNEAQ in the germline V gene. CDR3 in DNA: TGTGCCAGCAGCTTAGACACAGGGAACACTGAAGCTTTCTTT. This sequence encodes CASSLDTGNTEAFF.

The rearrangement joins TRBV15 to TRBJ2-3; D may be TRBD2 (5 bases). Looked up from germline, CDR1 is LNHNV and CDR2 is YYDKDF (reference sequence). Trimming took off 0 bases at V and 6 bases at J, with 13 bases between the two ends. This CDR3 has 15 amino acids. CDR3 in amino acids: CATSREGLSADTQYF. The CDR3 DNA follows: TGTGCCACCAGCAGAGAAGGACTTAGCGCGGATACGCAGTATTTT.

The CDR3 region is CASRSTASTNQPQHF. In DNA, the CDR3 is TGTGCCAGCAGGTCCACAGCCTCTACGAATCAGCCCCAGCATTTT. This chain connects TRBV28 to TRBJ1-5; D unclear. The CDR3 has 15 residues. CDR1 MDHEN and CDR2 SYDVKM come from the germline V gene. The V gene lost 6 bases and the J gene lost 4 bases, with 16 bases spanning the gap.

The chain recombines TRBV5-7 with TRBJ2-2, with D possibly TRBD1 on 5 matching bases. TRBV5-7 is recorded as an ORF, its role being uncertain. CDR3 length equals 17 residues. V lost 0 bases to trimming and J lost 2 bases, with 14 bases between them. The CDR3 nucleotides are TGTGCCAGCAGCTTGGTGGCAGGGTACCGTAACACCGGGGAGCTGTTTTTT. Residues: CASSLVAGYRNTGELFF.

V is TRBV6-4 and J is TRBJ1-5; 10 positions match TRBD1. The CDR3 spans 15 residues. Germline lookup yields CDR1 MRHNA and CDR2 SNTAGT. Losses at the gene ends were 6 bases for V and 7 bases for J; bases not matched to a gene: 9. CDR3 region: CASSNRQGAGQPQHF. CDR3 coding DNA: TGTGCCAGCAGCAACCGACAGGGGGCCGGGCAGCCCCAGCATTTT.

This clone was counted once. The V gene is TRBV7-6, the J gene TRBJ2-7; TRBD1 matches at 7 bases. V dropped 5 bases and J dropped 4; count of bases not matched to a gene: 14. CDR3 length: 16 amino acids. Germline loops: CDR1 SGHVS, CDR2 FNYEAQ. The CDR3 loop is CASSPRGGTALYEQYF. The CDR3, as DNA: TGTGCCAGCAGCCCCCGGGGTGGGACAGCATTATACGAGCAGTACTTC.

This chain joins TRBV19 and TRBJ1-2, with 10 positions matching TRBD1. The CDR3 runs to 13 residues. The trim removed 4 bases at V and 8 bases at J, leaving 4 bases unmatched. From germline, CDR1 is LNHDA and CDR2 SQIVND (reference sequence). The CDR3 loop is CASSTGQGSGYTF. For the CDR3, the DNA is TGTGCCAGTAGTACGGGACAGGGGAGCGGCTACACCTTC.

The chain has TRBV27 and TRBJ1-6; D gene unclear. Per the germline V gene, CDR1 is MNHEY and CDR2 is SMNVEV (reference sequence). V was pared by 6 bases and J by 7 bases, with 10 bases between. The CDR3 sequence is 13 residues long. The CDR3 coding sequence is TGTGCCAGCAGGCGTGCGGGGAATTCACCCCTCCACTTT. Translating it yields CASRRAGNSPLHF.

The V gene is TRBV28, the J gene TRBJ1-5, with 10 bases lining up with TRBD1. The CDR3 consists of 16 residues. Per the germline V gene, CDR1 is MDHEN and CDR2 is SYDVKM. V lost 6 bases, J lost 0 bases, and 5 bases stayed unmatched. The CDR3 DNA sequence: TGTGCCAGCAGACCCGGGACAGGGGATAGCAATCAGCCCCAGCATTTT. Amino acid sequence: CASRPGTGDSNQPQHF. The full variable domain, in which reference TRBV28 and TRBJ1-5 provide the parts outside the CDR3, is DVKVTQSSRYLVKRTGEKVFLECVQDMDHENMFWYRQDPGLGLRLIYFSYDVKMKEKGDIPEGYSVSREKKERFSLILESASTNQTSMYLCASRPGTGDSNQPQHFGDGTRLSIL.